This entry lists 5 T cell receptor beta chains sequenced from one sample in a study of T cell repertoires in cytomegalovirus infection. Via MiXCR, TCRdb re-called the reads, giving one row per CDR3 protein. The data show roughly 49,000 distinct CDR3 sequences, with about 21% seen just once and about 90% held by the top ten. These TCRs are of unknown antigen specificity. This specimen consisted of CD8+ T cells from cultured PBMCs, obtained from culture after CMV antigen stimulation. These receptor sequences come from a human donor in good health (CMV status not recorded). Some clones in this sample may be carry-over from other donors' samples.

The chain carries TRBV7-6 and TRBJ2-1; TRBD2 matches 9 bases. CDR1 SGHVS and CDR2 FNYEAQ come from the germline V gene. The length of the CDR3 is 15 residues. V dropped 1 base and J dropped 7; count of bases not matched to a gene: 5. The CDR3 sequence: CASSLVAGEGNEQFF. In DNA form, the CDR3 reads TGTGCCAGCAGCTTAGTAGCGGGAGAAGGGAATGAGCAGTTCTTC.

This clonotype was observed a handful of times. This chain uses TRBV7-9 with TRBJ2-1; D is unclear. Germline V gene sequence: CDR1 SEHNR, CDR2 FQNEAQ (reference sequence). This CDR3 has 12 residues. Between the trimmed V and J ends, which lost 1 base and 6 bases, there was a span of 4 bases. CDR3 amino acids: CASSLDSNEQFF. CDR3 in DNA: TGTGCCAGCAGCTTAGATAGCAATGAGCAGTTCTTC.

The chain uses TRBV2 and TRBJ2-3; D is unresolved. CDR1 SNHLY and CDR2 FYNNEI come from the germline V gene. The CDR3 consists of 13 residues. V gave up 5 bases and J gave up 1 base, with 7 bases separating them. The CDR3 here is CASSPGGTDTQYF. CDR3 coding DNA: TGTGCCAGCAGTCCGGGTGGCACAGATACGCAGTATTTT.

This chain connects TRBV25-1 to TRBJ1-3; TRBD1 aligns across 8 bases. From germline, CDR1 is MGHDK and CDR2 SYGVNS. The CDR3 consists of 15 residues. V shed 5 bases and J 1 base; nucleotides not matched to a gene: 4. The CDR3 coding sequence is TGTGCCAGCAGTCGAGGGGACAGGTCTGGAAACACCATATATTTT. Translating gives CASSRGDRSGNTIYF. Variable domain in full (rest from reference TRBV25-1 and TRBJ1-3): EADIYQTPRYLVIGTGKKITLECSQTMGHDKMYWYQQDPGMELHLIHYSYGVNSTEKGDLSSESTVSRIRTEHFPLTLESARPSHTSQYLCASSRGDRSGNTIYFGEGSWLTVV.

This clonotype turned up a few times. One end of the junction fails to match germline, which may point to a read error. V is TRBV7-8 and J is TRBJ2-1; the D call may be TRBD1 or TRBD2 (5 bases each). Germline V gene data show CDR1 as SGHVS and CDR2 as FQNEAQ. The CDR3 consists of 14 residues. CDR3 sequence: CTSEVKGPPNEQFF. CDR3 in DNA: TGTACCAGTGAGGTGAAGGGACCCCCGAATGAGCAGTTCTTC. The full variable domain, its missing parts supplied by reference TRBV7-8 and TRBJ2-1, is GAGVSQSPRYKVAKRGQDVALRCDPISGHVSLFWYQQALGQGPEFLTYFQNEAQLDKSGLPSDRFFAERPEGSVSTLKIQRTQQEDSAVYLCTSEVKGPPNEQFFGPGTRLTVL.